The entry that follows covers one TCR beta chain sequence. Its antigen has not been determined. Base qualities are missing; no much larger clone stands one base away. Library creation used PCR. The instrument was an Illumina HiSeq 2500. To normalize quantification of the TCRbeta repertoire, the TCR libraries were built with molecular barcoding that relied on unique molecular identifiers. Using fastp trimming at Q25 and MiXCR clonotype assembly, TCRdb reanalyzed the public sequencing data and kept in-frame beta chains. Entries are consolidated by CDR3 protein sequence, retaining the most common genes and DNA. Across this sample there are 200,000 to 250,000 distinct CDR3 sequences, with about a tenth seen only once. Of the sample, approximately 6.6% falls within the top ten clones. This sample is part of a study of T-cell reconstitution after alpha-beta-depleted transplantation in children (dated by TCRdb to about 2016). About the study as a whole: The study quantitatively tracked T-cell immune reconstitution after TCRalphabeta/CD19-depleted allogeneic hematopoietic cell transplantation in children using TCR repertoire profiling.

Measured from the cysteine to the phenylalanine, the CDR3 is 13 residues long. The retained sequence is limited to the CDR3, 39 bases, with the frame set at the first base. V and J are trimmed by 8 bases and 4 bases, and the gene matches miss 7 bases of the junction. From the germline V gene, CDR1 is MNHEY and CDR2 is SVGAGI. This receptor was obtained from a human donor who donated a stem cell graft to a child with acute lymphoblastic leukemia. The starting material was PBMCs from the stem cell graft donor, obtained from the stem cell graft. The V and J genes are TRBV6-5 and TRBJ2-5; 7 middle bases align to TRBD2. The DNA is TGTGCCAGCGGGGAGGGAGGGCCAGAGACCCAGTACTTC. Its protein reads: CASGEGGPETQYF.